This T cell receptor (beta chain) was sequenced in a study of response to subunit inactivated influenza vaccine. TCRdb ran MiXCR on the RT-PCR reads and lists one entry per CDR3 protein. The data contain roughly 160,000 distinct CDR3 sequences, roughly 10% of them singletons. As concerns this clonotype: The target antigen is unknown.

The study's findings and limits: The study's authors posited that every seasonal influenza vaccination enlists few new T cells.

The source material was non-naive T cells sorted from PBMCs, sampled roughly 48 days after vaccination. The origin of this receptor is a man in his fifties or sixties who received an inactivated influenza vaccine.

The CDR3: CASSTDRNYGYTF. CDR3 bases: TGTGCCAGCAGCACAGACCGAAACTATGGCTACACCTTC. J is TRBJ1-2 and V is TRBV7-8; no clear D. V was clipped by 5 bases and J by 2 bases, with 9 bases between them. The CDR3 spans 13 residues. CDR1 and CDR2 from the germline V gene are SGHVS and FQNEAQ.